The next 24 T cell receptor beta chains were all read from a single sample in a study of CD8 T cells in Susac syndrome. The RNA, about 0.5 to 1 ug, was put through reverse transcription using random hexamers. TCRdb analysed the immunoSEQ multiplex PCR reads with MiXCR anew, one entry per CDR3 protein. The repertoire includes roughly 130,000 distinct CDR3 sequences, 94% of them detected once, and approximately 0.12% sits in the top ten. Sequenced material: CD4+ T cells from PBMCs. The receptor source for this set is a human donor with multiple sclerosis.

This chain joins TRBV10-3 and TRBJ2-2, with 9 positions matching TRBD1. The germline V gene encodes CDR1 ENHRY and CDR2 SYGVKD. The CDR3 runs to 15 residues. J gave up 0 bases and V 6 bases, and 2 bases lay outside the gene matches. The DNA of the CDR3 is TGTGCCATCAGGGGACAGGGAACGAACACCGGGGAGCTGTTTTTT. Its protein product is CAIRGQGTNTGELFF.

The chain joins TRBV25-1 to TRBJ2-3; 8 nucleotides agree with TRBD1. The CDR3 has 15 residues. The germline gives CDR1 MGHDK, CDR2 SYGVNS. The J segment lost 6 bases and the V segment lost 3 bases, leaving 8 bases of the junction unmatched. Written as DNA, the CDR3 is TGTGCCAGCAGTGACGACCGGACAGGGCGGGATACGCAGTATTTT. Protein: CASSDDRTGRDTQYF.

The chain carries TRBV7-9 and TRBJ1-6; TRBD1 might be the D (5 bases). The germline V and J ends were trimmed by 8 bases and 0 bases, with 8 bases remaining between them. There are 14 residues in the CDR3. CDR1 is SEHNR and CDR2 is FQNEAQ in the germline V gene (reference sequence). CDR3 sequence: CASGDGSYNSPLHF. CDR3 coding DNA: TGTGCCAGCGGGGACGGCTCCTATAATTCACCCCTCCACTTT. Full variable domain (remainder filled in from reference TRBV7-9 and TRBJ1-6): DTGVSQNPRHKITKRGQNVTFRCDPISEHNRLYWYRQTLGQGPEFLTYFQNEAQLEKSRLLSDRFSAERPKGSFSTLEIQRTEQGDSAMYLCASGDGSYNSPLHFGNGTRLTVT.

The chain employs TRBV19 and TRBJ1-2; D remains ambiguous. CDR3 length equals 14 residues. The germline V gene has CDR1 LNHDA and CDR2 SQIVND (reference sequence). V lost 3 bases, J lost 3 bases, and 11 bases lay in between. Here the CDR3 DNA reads TGTGCCAGTAGTATCTCTGACTGGGACTATGGCTACACCTTC. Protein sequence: CASSISDWDYGYTF.

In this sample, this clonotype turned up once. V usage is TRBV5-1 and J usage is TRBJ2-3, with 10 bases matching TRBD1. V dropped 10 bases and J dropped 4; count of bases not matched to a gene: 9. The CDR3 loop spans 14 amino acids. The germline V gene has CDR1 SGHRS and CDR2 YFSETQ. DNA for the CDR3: TGCGCCGGCCGGCCGGGACAGGGGTCAGATACGCAGTATTTT. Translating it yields CAGRPGQGSDTQYF. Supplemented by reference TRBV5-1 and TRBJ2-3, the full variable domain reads KAGVTQTPRYLIKTRGQQVTLSCSPISGHRSVSWYQQTPGQGLQFLFEYFSETQRNKGNFPGRFSGRQFSNSRSEMNVSTLELGDSALYLCAGRPGQGSDTQYFGPGTRLTVL.

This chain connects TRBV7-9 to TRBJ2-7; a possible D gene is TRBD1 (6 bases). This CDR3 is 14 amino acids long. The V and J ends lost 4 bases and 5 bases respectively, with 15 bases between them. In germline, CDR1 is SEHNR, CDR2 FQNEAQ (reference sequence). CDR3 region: CASSWGPEYHEQYF. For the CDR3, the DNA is TGTGCCAGCAGCTGGGGGCCGGAGTATCACGAGCAGTACTTC.

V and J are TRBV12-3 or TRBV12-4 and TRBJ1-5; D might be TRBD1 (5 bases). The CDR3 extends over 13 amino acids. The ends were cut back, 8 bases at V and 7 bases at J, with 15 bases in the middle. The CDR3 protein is CASAPGGEQPQHF. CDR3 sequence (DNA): TGTGCCAGCGCCCCTGGGGGGGAGCAGCCCCAGCATTTT.

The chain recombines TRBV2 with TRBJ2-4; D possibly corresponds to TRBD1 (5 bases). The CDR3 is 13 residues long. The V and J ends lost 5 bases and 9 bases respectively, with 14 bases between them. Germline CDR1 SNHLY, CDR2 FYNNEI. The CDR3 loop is CASSREQVPIQYF. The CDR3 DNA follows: TGTGCCAGCAGTCGAGAACAGGTCCCCATTCAGTACTTC.

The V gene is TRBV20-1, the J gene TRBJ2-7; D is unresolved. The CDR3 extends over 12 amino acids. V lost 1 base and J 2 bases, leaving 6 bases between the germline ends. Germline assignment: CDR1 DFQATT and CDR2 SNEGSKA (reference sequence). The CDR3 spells CSARAPTYEQYF. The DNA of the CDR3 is TGCAGTGCTAGAGCCCCCACCTACGAGCAGTACTTC.

CDR3 sequence reads: CASSFLTGIGELFF. In nucleotides, the CDR3 is TGTGCCAGCAGCTTCTTGACAGGGATCGGGGAGCTGTTTTTT. The V call is TRBV5-8, the J call TRBJ2-2, with 7 positions matching TRBD1. The germline V gene has CDR1 SGHTS and CDR2 YDEGEE. This CDR3 region has 14 residues. Trimming at V came to 2 bases and at J to 7 bases, leaving 5 bases not matched to a gene. The full variable domain, with the rest looked up from reference TRBV5-8 and TRBJ2-2, is EAGVTQSPTHLIKTRGQQATLRCSPISGHTSVYWYQQALGLGLQFLLWYDEGEERNRGNFPPRFSGRQFPNYSSELNVNALELEDSALYLCASSFLTGIGELFFGEGSRLTVL.

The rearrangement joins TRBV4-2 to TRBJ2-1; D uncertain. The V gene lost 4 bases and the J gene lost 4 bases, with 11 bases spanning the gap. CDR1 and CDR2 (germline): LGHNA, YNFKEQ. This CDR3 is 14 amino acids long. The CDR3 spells CASSRGVGYNEQFF. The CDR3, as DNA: TGTGCCAGCAGCCGAGGAGTAGGATACAATGAGCAGTTCTTC.

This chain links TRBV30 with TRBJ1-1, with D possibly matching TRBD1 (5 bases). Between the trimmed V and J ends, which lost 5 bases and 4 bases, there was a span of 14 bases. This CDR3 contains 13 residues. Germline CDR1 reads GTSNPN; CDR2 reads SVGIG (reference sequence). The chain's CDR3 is CAWATADTTEAFF. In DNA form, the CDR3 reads TGTGCCTGGGCGACAGCAGACACCACTGAAGCTTTCTTT.

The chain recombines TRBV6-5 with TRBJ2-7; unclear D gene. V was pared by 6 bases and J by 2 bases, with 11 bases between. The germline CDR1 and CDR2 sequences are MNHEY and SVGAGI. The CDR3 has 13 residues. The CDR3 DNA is TGTGCCAGCAGCGTAAGCACTCCCTACGAGCAGTACTTC. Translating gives CASSVSTPYEQYF.

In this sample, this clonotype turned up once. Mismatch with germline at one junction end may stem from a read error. The CDR3 sequence is CASSLATGGHGYTF. CDR3 coding DNA: TGTGCCAGCAGCCTAGCAACAGGGGGCCATGGCTACACCTTC. The chain recombines TRBV7-2 with TRBJ1-2; 9 nucleotides match TRBD1. The CDR3 is 14 amino acids. CDR1 is SGHTA, CDR2 FQGNSA, per germline.

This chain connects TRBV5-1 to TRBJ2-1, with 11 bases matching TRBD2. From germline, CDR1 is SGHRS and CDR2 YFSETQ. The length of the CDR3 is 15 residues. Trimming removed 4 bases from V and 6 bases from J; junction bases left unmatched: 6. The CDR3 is CASSREGTSGNEQFF. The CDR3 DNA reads TGCGCCAGCAGCCGGGAGGGGACTAGCGGCAATGAGCAGTTCTTC.

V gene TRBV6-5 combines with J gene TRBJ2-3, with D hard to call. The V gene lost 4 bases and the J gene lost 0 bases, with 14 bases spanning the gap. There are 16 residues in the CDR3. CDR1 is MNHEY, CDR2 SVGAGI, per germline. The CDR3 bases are TGTGCCAGCAGTTCCCCTTGGCAGACTAGCACAGATACGCAGTATTTT. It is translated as CASSSPWQTSTDTQYF.

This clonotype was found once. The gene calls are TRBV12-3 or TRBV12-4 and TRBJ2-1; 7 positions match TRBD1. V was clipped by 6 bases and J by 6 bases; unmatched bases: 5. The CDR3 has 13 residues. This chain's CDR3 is CASRRQGINEQFF. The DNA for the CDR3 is TGTGCCAGCAGGAGACAGGGCATCAATGAGCAGTTCTTC.

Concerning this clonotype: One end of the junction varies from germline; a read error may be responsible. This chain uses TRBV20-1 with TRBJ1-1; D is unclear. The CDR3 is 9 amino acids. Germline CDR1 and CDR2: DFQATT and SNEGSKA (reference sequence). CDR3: CSAGREGVF. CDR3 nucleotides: TGCAGTGCTGGCCGCGAGGGAGTTTTT.

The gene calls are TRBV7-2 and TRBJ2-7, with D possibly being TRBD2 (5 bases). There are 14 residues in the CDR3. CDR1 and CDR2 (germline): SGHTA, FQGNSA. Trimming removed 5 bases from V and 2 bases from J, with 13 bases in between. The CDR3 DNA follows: TGTGCCAGCAGCCTTGGGCGGGCCCCCTACGAGCAGTACTTC. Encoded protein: CASSLGRAPYEQYF.

CDR3 protein: CASRGAGTTYEQYF. The DNA of the CDR3 is TGTGCCAGCAGAGGAGCGGGAACGACATACGAGCAGTACTTC. The chain combines TRBV6-2 or TRBV6-3 with TRBJ2-7; 7 positions match TRBD2. This CDR3 has 14 amino acids. The V segment lost 6 bases and the J segment 4 bases; nucleotides outside the gene matches: 9. Germline V gene lookup returns CDR1 MNHEY and CDR2 SVGEGT.

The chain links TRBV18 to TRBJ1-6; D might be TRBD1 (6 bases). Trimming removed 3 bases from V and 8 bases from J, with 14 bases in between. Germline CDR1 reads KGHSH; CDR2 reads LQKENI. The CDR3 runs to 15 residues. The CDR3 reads CASSPGAPRDSPLHF. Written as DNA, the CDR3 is TGTGCCAGCTCACCGGGGGCCCCCCGGGATTCACCCCTCCACTTT. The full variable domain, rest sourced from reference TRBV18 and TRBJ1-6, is NAGVMQNPRHLVRRRGQEARLRCSPMKGHSHVYWYRQLPEEGLKFMVYLQKENIIDESGMPKERFSAEFPKEGPSILRIQQVVRGDSAAYFCASSPGAPRDSPLHFGNGTRLTVT.

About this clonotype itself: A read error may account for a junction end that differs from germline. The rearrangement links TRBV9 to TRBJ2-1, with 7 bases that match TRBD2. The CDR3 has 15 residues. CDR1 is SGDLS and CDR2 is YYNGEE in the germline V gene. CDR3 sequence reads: CASSVGGSSYNEHFF. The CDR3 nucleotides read TGTGCCAGCAGCGTTGGCGGGAGCTCCTACAATGAGCACTTCTTC.

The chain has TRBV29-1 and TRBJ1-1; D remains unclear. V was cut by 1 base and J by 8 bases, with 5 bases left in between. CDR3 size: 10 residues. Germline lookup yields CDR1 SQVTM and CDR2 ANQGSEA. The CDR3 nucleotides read TGCAGCGTTGAAGGGGTGGAAGCTTTCTTT. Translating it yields CSVEGVEAFF.

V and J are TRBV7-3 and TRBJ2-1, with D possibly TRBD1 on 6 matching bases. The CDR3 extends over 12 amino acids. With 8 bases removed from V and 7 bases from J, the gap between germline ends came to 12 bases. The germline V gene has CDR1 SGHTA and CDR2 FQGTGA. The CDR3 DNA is TGTGCCAGCGGGGGCGGCGGTAATGAGCAGTTCTTC. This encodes CASGGGGNEQFF.